This is a list of T cell receptor beta chains from one sample in a study of regulatory T cells in long-lasting Graves disease. TCRdb passed the multiplex PCR reads through MiXCR, listing each CDR3 protein once. The sample consists of 450,000 to 500,000 distinct CDR3 sequences, 15% to 20% of them appearing once. These data were likewise used in another study, on T cells in Graves' hyperthyroidism and ophthalmopathy.

Material: peripheral blood mononuclear cells (PBMCs), obtained at new diagnosis, from a patient treated with antithyroid drugs. Every receptor here comes from a middle-aged man with Graves disease. CDR3s include the opening cysteine and the closing phenylalanine or tryptophan. The D gene is left open where the match is weak. The size of a clone is reported for some rows only, either as once, few or many, or as a class for expanded clones.

>TRBD2|TRBV28|TRBJ2-3|many
TGTGCCAGCACCAACGGCGGACTAGCAGGAGATACGCAGTATTTT
CASTNGGLAGDTQYF
>-|TRBV30|TRBJ2-3|many
TGTGCCTCCGAGCTTGAAGATACGCAGTATTTT
CASELEDTQYF
>-|TRBV7-3|TRBJ2-2|-
TGTGCCAGCCATCCCGGACACGAGAACACCGGGGAGCTGTTTTTT
CASHPGHENTGELFF
>-|TRBV20-1|TRBJ1-1|few
TGCAGTGCTAGAGGGAGCGTAAGTGAAGCTTTCTTT
CSARGSVSEAFF
>-|TRBV28|TRBJ2-5|-
TGTGCCAGCAGTCCGGGGTACAGCCAAGAGACCCAATACTTC
CASSPGYSQETQYF
>-|TRBV18|TRBJ2-5|many
TGTGCCAGCTCTCCTCGGACGGTACAAGAGACCCAGTACTTC
CASSPRTVQETQYF
>TRBD2|TRBV20-1|TRBJ2-1|once
TGCAGTGCCATAACTAGCGGGAGGGGCAATGAGCAGTTCTTC
CSAITSGRGNEQFF
>TRBD1|TRBV2|TRBJ1-6|-
TGTGCCAGCCAAGGACAGGGGGATTCACCCCTCCACTTT
CASQGQGDSPLHF
>TRBD1|TRBV24-1|TRBJ2-2|-
TGTGCCACCAGTGATTATTTTGGGGACAGGGACACCGGGGAGCTGTTTTTT
CATSDYFGDRDTGELFF
>-|TRBV28|TRBJ1-1|many
TGTGCCAGCAGTCCACCCCGGGGCACCAACACTGAAGCTTTCTTT
CASSPPRGTNTEAFF
>-|TRBV7-2|TRBJ2-7|many
TGTGCCAGCAGCTTTTGGGTCTCCTACGAGCAGTACTTC
CASSFWVSYEQYF
>TRBD1|TRBV5-1|TRBJ2-5|once
TGCGCCAGCAGCTTATGGGACAGACCCCAAGAGACCCAGTACTTC
CASSLWDRPQETQYF
>TRBD2|TRBV20-1|TRBJ2-4|many
TGCAGTGCTAGTAGGGCTAGCGGGAACAAAAACATTCAGTACTTC
CSASRASGNKNIQYF
>-|TRBV20-1|TRBJ2-1|many
TGCAGTGCATCGGACTCAGACGCGTACGATGAGCAGTTCTTC
CSASDSDAYDEQFF
>-|TRBV6-5|TRBJ1-1|-
TGTGCCAGCAGTTCGTGGACTTTGAACACTGAAGCTTTCTTT
CASSSWTLNTEAFF
>TRBD1|TRBV5-1|TRBJ1-2|many
TGCGCCAGCACCCTAGAGATCGGACAGGGGTCCGGCTACACCTTC
CASTLEIGQGSGYTF
>TRBD2|TRBV5-1|TRBJ2-7|-
TGTGCCAGCAGCCCGGGGGTGAGCGGGAGCTCCTACGAGCAGTACTTC
CASSPGVSGSSYEQYF
>-|TRBV12-3/TRBV12-4|TRBJ1-1|many
TGTGCCAGCAGTCTCAGACGGTGGAACACTGAAGCTTTCTTT
CASSLRRWNTEAFF
>TRBD2|TRBV6-5|TRBJ2-3|-
TGTGCCAGCAGTTTGTCTGTCCAACTAGCGGGCCAGTGGGATACGCAGTATTTT
CASSLSVQLAGQWDTQYF
>TRBD2|TRBV19|TRBJ2-3|-
TGTGCCAGTAGTATAGGGGCTAGCGGGAGAGATACGCAGTATTTT
CASSIGASGRDTQYF
>-|TRBV7-9|TRBJ2-7|few
TGTGCCAGCAGCTCTGACAGGTTTCCCTACGAGCAGTACTTC
CASSSDRFPYEQYF
>TRBD1|TRBV4-1|TRBJ2-7|-
TGCGCCAGCAGCCAAGATTTACGGACAGGGCAGCCCTACGAGCAGTACTTC
CASSQDLRTGQPYEQYF
>TRBD2|TRBV6-2/TRBV6-3|TRBJ2-3|many
TGTGCCAGCAGTTACTCGCCAGGACTAGCGGCCACAGATACGCAGTATTTT
CASSYSPGLAATDTQYF
>TRBD1|TRBV12-3/TRBV12-4|TRBJ2-7|many
TGTGCCAGCAGTTCCGGGACAGGGTTGAGGGAGCAGTACTTC
CASSSGTGLREQYF
>TRBD2|TRBV24-1|TRBJ2-1|many
TGTGCCACCAGTGTGACCAGCGGGAGGTTGGGCAATGAGCAGTTCTTC
CATSVTSGRLGNEQFF
>TRBD1|TRBV7-9|TRBJ1-5|many
TGTGCCAGCAGCTACCAGCCCGGGACAGGGCGGGAGAATCAGCCCCAGCATTTT
CASSYQPGTGRENQPQHF
>-|TRBV7-2|TRBJ1-5|many
TGTGCCAGCAGCCTGCGCAGGGGCGGGAATCAGCCCCAGCATTTT
CASSLRRGGNQPQHF
>TRBD2|TRBV13|TRBJ2-4|few
TGTGCCAGCAGCTCCCCTAAGGCCGTTAGCGGGAGGGTAGCCAAAAACATTCAGTACTTC
CASSSPKAVSGRVAKNIQYF
>-|TRBV20-1|TRBJ2-5|many
TGCAGTGCTAGAGTAACGGTCTCACAAGAGACCCAGTACTTC
CSARVTVSQETQYF
>-|TRBV2|TRBJ2-7|many
TGTGCCAGCATAAAGGGCTCCTACGAGCAGTACTTC
CASIKGSYEQYF
>TRBD2|TRBV12-3/TRBV12-4|TRBJ2-1|many
TGTGCCAGCAGTTCCTCCCTAGCGGGAGGGGACAATGAGCAGTTCTTC
CASSSSLAGGDNEQFF
>-|TRBV9|TRBJ2-1|-
TGTACCAGCAGCACCGGGAGTTGGTCCTACAATGAGCAGTTCTTC
CTSSTGSWSYNEQFF
>-|TRBV3-1|TRBJ1-2|many
TGTGCCAGCCGGGGCGGGACGCACTATGGCTACACCTTC
CASRGGTHYGYTF
>TRBD1|TRBV19|TRBJ2-7|-
TGTGCCAGTAGTCCGTGGACAGGGGGTCTCTACGAGCAGTACTTC
CASSPWTGGLYEQYF